The clone carrying this T cell receptor beta chain showed up just a few times. The antigen is unknown. TCR beta CDR3 regions were amplified from RNA. RT-PCR in the first round (using the HTBI primer set) targeted the TCR CDR3. TCRdb reprocessed the multiplex PCR reads via MiXCR and lists one record per CDR3 protein. The table includes some 140,000 distinct CDR3 sequences, approximately 20% detected once. CDR1 and CDR2 from the germline V gene are ENHRY and SYGVKD. The CDR3 sequence is 14 residues long. V was cut by 0 bases and J by 8 bases, with 11 bases left in between. These data are taken from a study of T cells in Graves' hyperthyroidism and ophthalmopathy. General study findings and limits: Ophthalmopathy could be told apart from stable hyperthyroidism with a 13 V-J model. Blood also held most thyroid clonotypes expanded beyond 0.001.

Diagnoses were made from clinical symptoms, serum measures (thyroxine and TRAb), thyroid ultrasound and orbital computed tomography. The sample of blood was obtained at first hyperthyroidism diagnosis (before any ophthalmopathy symptoms). The TCR sequence derives from a woman between 45 and 60 years old with Graves' hyperthyroidism that later progressed to Graves' ophthalmopathy. This chain connects TRBV10-3 to TRBJ1-3, with D tentatively TRBD1 (5 bases). The sample comprised blood. The CDR3 DNA reads TGTGCCATCAGTGAGTCTTCAGGGTCCTACACCATATATTTT. Its translation: CAISESSGSYTIYF.